This is a list of T cell receptor beta chains from one sample in a study of vaccination and CD4 T cells after COVID-19. What these receptors recognize is not known. One entry per CDR3 protein results from TCRdb running MiXCR on the PCR reads. Altogether about 15,000 distinct CDR3 sequences are present, roughly 44% being singletons, with the ten largest covering over 20%. The sequencing here drew on CD4+ T cells from blood, cultured in vitro, taken about 7 months after SARS-CoV-2 vaccination. These receptor sequences come from a human donor who had recovered from COVID-19. The CDR3 runs from the conserved cysteine through the conserved F or W. D genes are given only for firm matches. Clone size appears in some rows only: once, few, many, or a class for an expanded clone.

D gene | J gene | clone size | V gene | CDR3 length | CDR3 DNA | CDR3 protein
. | TRBJ1-5 | few | TRBV20-1 | 15 | TGCAGTGCTAGTCCTTACGACAGTGACAATCAGCCCCAGCATTTT | CSASPYDSDNQPQHF
. | TRBJ1-1 | . | TRBV20-1 | 11 | TGCAGTGCTAGACATCCTAGGGGAGCTTTCTTT | CSARHPRGAFF
TRBD2 | TRBJ2-1 | . | TRBV7-6 | 17 | TGTGCCAGCAGCCTCGACCCCCCCCTAGCGGGGATCGATGAGCAGTTCTTC | CASSLDPPLAGIDEQFF
. | TRBJ1-2 | . | TRBV19 | 15 | TGTGCCAGTAGACGGACGGGATACCATCGTGGGGGCTACACCTTC | CASRRTGYHRGGYTF
. | TRBJ1-2 | medium-sized | TRBV20-1 | 15 | TGCAGTGCTAGAGATGAGGGAGCCTCCCTCTATGGCTACACCTTC | CSARDEGASLYGYTF
. | TRBJ1-2 | . | TRBV6-5 | 14 | TGTGCCAGCAGTTACAATGGGGAGGACTATGGCTACACCTTC | CASSYNGEDYGYTF
. | TRBJ2-5 | . | TRBV25-1 | 16 | TGTGCCAGCAGTGACGGGGGACGGAGGGTATCAGAGACCCAGTACTTC | CASSDGGRRVSETQYF
. | TRBJ2-3 | . | TRBV20-1 | 14 | TGCAGTGCTAGCCCCGGGACCGTTACAGATACGCAGTATTTT | CSASPGTVTDTQYF
TRBD1 | TRBJ2-7 | . | TRBV7-6 | 15 | TGTGCCAGCAGCCTGGGACAGCTCCCGACCTACGAGCAGTACTTC | CASSLGQLPTYEQYF
TRBD2 | TRBJ2-7 | few | TRBV10-3 | 16 | TGTGCCATCAGTGAGTCGTTAGCGGGGGCCTCCTACGAGCAGTACTTC | CAISESLAGASYEQYF
TRBD1 | TRBJ2-7 | . | TRBV7-9 | 14 | TGTGCCAGCAGCCCACAGGACAGGACCTACGAGCAGTACTTC | CASSPQDRTYEQYF
. | TRBJ2-2 | . | TRBV7-9 | 16 | TGTGCCAGCAGCTTACGTCCCGGGGCCCTCACCGGGGAGCTGTTTTTT | CASSLRPGALTGELFF
TRBD1 | TRBJ1-5 | few | TRBV15 | 16 | TGTGCCACCAGCAGAGCGGGGACAGGGGGAATTCAGCCCCAGCATTTT | CATSRAGTGGIQPQHF
. | TRBJ2-3 | . | TRBV6-1 | 15 | TGTGCCAGCAGTGAAGAGAGGGGGGGCACAGATACGCAGTATTTT | CASSEERGGTDTQYF
. | TRBJ1-2 | . | TRBV10-1 | 16 | TGCGCCAGCAGTGAGAGGGGACCGGGCCCCGCGGGGGGCTACACCTTC | CASSERGPGPAGGYTF
. | TRBJ2-3 | few | TRBV7-9 | 11 | TGTGCCAGCAGCTTTACGGATACGCAGTATTTT | CASSFTDTQYF
. | TRBJ1-6 | . | TRBV6-1 | 16 | TGTGCCAGCAGTGAACAGCCGGGGCTGTCCTCATCACCCCTCCACTTT | CASSEQPGLSSSPLHF
. | TRBJ2-5 | . | TRBV11-2 | 14 | TGTGCCAGCAGCTTAGACAGCTACCAAGAGACCCAGTACTTC | CASSLDSYQETQYF
. | TRBJ1-2 | . | TRBV24-1 | 16 | TGTGCCACCAGTGACCCCGGGCGCTACGGAGACTATGGCTACACCTTC | CATSDPGRYGDYGYTF
TRBD1 | TRBJ1-2 | . | TRBV7-2 | 16 | TGTGCCAGCAGCCCGAACGGACAGGGCGACTACTATGGCTACACCTTC | CASSPNGQGDYYGYTF
. | TRBJ1-3 | . | TRBV7-2 | 14 | TGTGCCAGCACCTTCAGAGCTCCTGGAAACACCATATATTTT | CASTFRAPGNTIYF
TRBD1 | TRBJ2-5 | few | TRBV6-1 | 14 | TGTGCCAGCAGAACCTCAGGGGGTGGGGAGACCCAGTACTTC | CASRTSGGGETQYF
TRBD1 | TRBJ2-1 | . | TRBV7-2 | 16 | TGTGCCAGCAGCTTAGGCCAGGGGGATTCTTACAATGAGCAGTTCTTC | CASSLGQGDSYNEQFF
TRBD1 | TRBJ1-5 | . | TRBV6-1 | 16 | TGTGCCAGCAGCCGGACAGGGCAGAATAGCAATCAGCCCCAGCATTTT | CASSRTGQNSNQPQHF
. | TRBJ1-1 | . | TRBV20-1 | 14 | TGCAGTGCTAGATTAGCAGGGAGGAGCACTGAAGCTTTCTTT | CSARLAGRSTEAFF
TRBD2 | TRBJ2-1 | . | TRBV7-9 | 17 | TGTGCCAGCAGGGACCTAGCGGGAGTAGGGTCCTACAATGAGCAGTTCTTC | CASRDLAGVGSYNEQFF
. | TRBJ1-1 | . | TRBV7-3 | 14 | TGTGCCAGCAGCTTAACTGGACCTAACACTGAAGCTTTCTTT | CASSLTGPNTEAFF
. | TRBJ2-3 | . | TRBV5-4 | 16 | TGTGCCAGCAGCTTGGGGCAGACTAGGTCCACAGATACGCAGTATTTT | CASSLGQTRSTDTQYF
. | TRBJ1-2 | once | TRBV6-1 | 13 | TGTGCCAGCAGTGAAAGACAGGATTATGGCTACACCTTC | CASSERQDYGYTF
TRBD2 | TRBJ2-7 | . | TRBV5-1 | 19 | TGCGCCAGCAGCTTCCCTACTAGCGCAGGTGGTGGGCGGGTTTACGAGCAGTACTTC | CASSFPTSAGGGRVYEQYF
. | TRBJ1-2 | . | TRBV5-4 | 12 | TGTGCCAGCAGCCTTCCAGCCGCTGGCTACACCTTC | CASSLPAAGYTF
TRBD2 | TRBJ2-5 | few | TRBV7-8 | 16 | TGTGCCAGCAGCCGACCCATCCGGGAGGCGGGGGAGACCCAGTACTTC | CASSRPIREAGETQYF
. | TRBJ2-7 | . | TRBV21-1 | 20 | TGTGCCAGCAGCAAAGATGGTCCAGGGGGACGGCTAGCGGGAAGTAGCGAGCAGTACTTC | CASSKDGPGGRLAGSSEQYF
. | TRBJ1-5 | . | TRBV2 | 14 | TGTGCCAGCAGTGAACAAGGGATTGATCAGCCCCAGCATTTT | CASSEQGIDQPQHF
. | TRBJ1-6 | . | TRBV7-2 | 18 | TGTGCCAGCAGCTTAGTTCCAGGGTTGACCTCCTATAATTCACCCCTCCACTTT | CASSLVPGLTSYNSPLHF
TRBD2 | TRBJ2-1 | . | TRBV7-8 | 16 | TGTGCCAGCAGCTTAGCGCGCCTAGCGGTTGACAATGAGCAGTTCTTC | CASSLARLAVDNEQFF
. | TRBJ1-2 | . | TRBV2 | 14 | TGTGCCAGCAGTGACAGGGGTCAGGCCTATGGCTACACCTTC | CASSDRGQAYGYTF